This TCR beta chain emerged from a study of blood T cell repertoires in COVID-19. In the authors' workflow: Reference gene primers were amplified, and this amplification served to estimate nucleated cell counts. TCRdb's copy holds only in-frame clones and misses some; the assay was immunoSEQ multiplex PCR. Clone size and V and J calls were adopted from that table, with D and trimming inferred from the DNA. Altogether a few hundred thousand clones are present, 83% being singletons, with the ten largest covering 5% to 5.5%. The sample holds a few counts of this clone. Trimming cost V 5 bases and J 0 bases, with 17 bases left between them. This CDR3 has 16 amino acids. Germline CDR1 reads SGHRS; CDR2 reads YFSETQ. Participants were aged about 18 to 100 years from 20 to 30 US areas. Clinical history as reported by participants underpinned cohort assignment. Donors of Cohort 3 who recovered were those that had two negative PCRs, clearance, or symptom resolution.

The chain couples TRBV5-1 to TRBJ1-1, with D perhaps TRBD1 (6 bases). Sequenced input: PBMCs or T cells enriched from blood (not recorded which). The sequence came from a woman aged 45-65 years who had recovered from COVID-19. CDR3 sequence (DNA): TGCGCCAGCAGAAGGACAGCTCTTACCCTGAACACTGAAGCTTTCTTT. It is translated as CASRRTALTLNTEAFF. Variable domain in full (rest from reference TRBV5-1 and TRBJ1-1): KAGVTQTPRYLIKTRGQQVTLSCSPISGHRSVSWYQQTPGQGLQFLFEYFSETQRNKGNFPGRFSGRQFSNSRSEMNVSTLELGDSALYLCASRRTALTLNTEAFFGQGTRLTVV.